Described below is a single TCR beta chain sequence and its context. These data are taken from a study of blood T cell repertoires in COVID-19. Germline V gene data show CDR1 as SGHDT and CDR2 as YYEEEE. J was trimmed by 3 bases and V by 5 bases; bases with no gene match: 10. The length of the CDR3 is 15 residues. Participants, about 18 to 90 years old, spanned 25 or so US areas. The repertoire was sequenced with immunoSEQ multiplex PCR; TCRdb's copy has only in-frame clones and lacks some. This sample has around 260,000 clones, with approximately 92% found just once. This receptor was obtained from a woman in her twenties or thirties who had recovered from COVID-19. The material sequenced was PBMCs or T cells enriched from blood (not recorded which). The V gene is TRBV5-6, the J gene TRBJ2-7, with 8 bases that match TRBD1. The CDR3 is CASRRAGQGNYEQYF. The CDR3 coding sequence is TGTGCCAGCAGGAGAGCCGGACAGGGAAACTACGAGCAGTACTTC.